This TCR beta chain was identified in a study of T cell responses to AZD1222 COVID-19 vaccine. Overall study results and limits: Nearly half of unique spike-specific TCRs reportedly avoided B.1.351 and B.1.1.7 mutated regions.

The CDR3 sequence is 17 residues long. The J segment lost 2 bases and the V segment lost 0 bases, leaving 8 bases of the junction unmatched. Germline CDR1 and CDR2: MGHRA and YSYEKL. Sequencing was performed with immunoSEQ multiplex PCR; in TCRdb, only in-frame clones are kept and a portion is missing. This repertoire shows 89,000 or so clones, 90% to 95% found once; its top ten account for 11%. A word on this clone: Its antigen is unknown.

The genes are TRBV4-1 and TRBJ2-7, with 9 nucleotides matching TRBD1. The sequencing used peripheral blood, collected 28 days after the second AZD1222 dose. This clonotype was obtained from an adult who received the AZD1222 COVID-19 vaccine. The CDR3 nucleotides are TGCGCCAGCAGCCAAGATGGAGGGACAGGGTGGACCTACGAGCAGTACTTC. Amino acid sequence: CASSQDGGTGWTYEQYF.